The clone carrying this T cell receptor beta chain was recorded a few times. The antigen remains undetermined. Via CD45RO/CCR7/CD25/CD127/CD95/CD27, cells of the CD4+ naive, central memory, regulatory and stem cell-like memory subsets were sorted. As every portion of the isolated RNA was reverse transcribed, the sequencing read expressed TCRB transcripts. Assay: immunoSEQ multiplex PCR; the TCRdb copy retains only in-frame clones and omits some. The sample consists of hundreds of thousands of clones, 15% to 19% of them appearing once. The data stem from a study of beta chain features in type 1 diabetes. Study results and caveats: People with Type 1 diabetes carried modestly yet significantly shorter TCRB CDR3s in all four CD4+ subsets. Whether TCRB rearrangement is influenced by HLA type was left unresolved in this analysis. VDJ junctions in type 1 diabetes patients carried more deletions and fewer insertions.

CDR3 length: 15 residues. Looked up from germline, CDR1 is LNHDA and CDR2 is SQIVND (reference sequence). V trimming: 1 base; J trimming: 5 bases; junction bases outside the gene matches: 5. The chain is built from TRBV19 and TRBJ2-5; 9 bases line up with TRBD1. The material sequenced was naive CD4+ T cells from blood. This clonotype was sampled from a man aged 18 to 30 in good health. CDR3 sequence (DNA): TGTGCCAGTAGTATAGGGGGACAGGGAAGGGAGACCCAGTACTTC. It encodes CASSIGGQGRETQYF.